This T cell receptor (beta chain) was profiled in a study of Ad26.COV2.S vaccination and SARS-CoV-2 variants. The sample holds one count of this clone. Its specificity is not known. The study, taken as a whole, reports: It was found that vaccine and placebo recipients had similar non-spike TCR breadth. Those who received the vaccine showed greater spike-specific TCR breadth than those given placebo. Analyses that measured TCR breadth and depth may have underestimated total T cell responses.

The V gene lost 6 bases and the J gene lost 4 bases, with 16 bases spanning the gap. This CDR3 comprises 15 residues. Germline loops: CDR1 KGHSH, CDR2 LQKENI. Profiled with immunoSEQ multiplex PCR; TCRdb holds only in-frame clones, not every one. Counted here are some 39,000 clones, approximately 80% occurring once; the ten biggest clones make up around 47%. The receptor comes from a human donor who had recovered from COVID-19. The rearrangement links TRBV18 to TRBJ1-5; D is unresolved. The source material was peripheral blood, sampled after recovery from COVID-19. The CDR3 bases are TGTGCCAGCTCGTTGGACCGGTGGGGAAATCAGCCCCAGCATTTT. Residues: CASSLDRWGNQPQHF. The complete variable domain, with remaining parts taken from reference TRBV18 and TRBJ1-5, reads NAGVMQNPRHLVRRRGQEARLRCSPMKGHSHVYWYRQLPEEGLKFMVYLQKENIIDESGMPKERFSAEFPKEGPSILRIQQVVRGDSAAYFCASSLDRWGNQPQHFGDGTRLSIL.